This T cell receptor beta chain appears in the sequencing data of a study of blood T cell repertoires in COVID-19. Study information: The United States, Italy and Spain were the sources of the acute and convalescent COVID-19 samples.

This clone was seen just once. The data were produced by immunoSEQ multiplex PCR, yet TCRdb's version contains in-frame clones alone and is incomplete. The sample holds 150,000 or so clones; under 95% are singletons and the top ten take less than 0.6%. Sequenced material: peripheral blood. The receptor was derived from a man aged 50 to 60 with acute or convalescent COVID-19.

The CDR3 region has the DNA TGTGCCCGGGAGACAAATAACTATGGCTACACCTTC. Amino acids: CARETNNYGYTF. J is TRBJ1-2 and V is TRBV2; the D is unclear. This CDR3 spans 12 amino acids. The germline CDR1 and CDR2 sequences are SNHLY and FYNNEI. V was shortened by 11 bases and J by 1 base, with 11 bases between the two germline ends.